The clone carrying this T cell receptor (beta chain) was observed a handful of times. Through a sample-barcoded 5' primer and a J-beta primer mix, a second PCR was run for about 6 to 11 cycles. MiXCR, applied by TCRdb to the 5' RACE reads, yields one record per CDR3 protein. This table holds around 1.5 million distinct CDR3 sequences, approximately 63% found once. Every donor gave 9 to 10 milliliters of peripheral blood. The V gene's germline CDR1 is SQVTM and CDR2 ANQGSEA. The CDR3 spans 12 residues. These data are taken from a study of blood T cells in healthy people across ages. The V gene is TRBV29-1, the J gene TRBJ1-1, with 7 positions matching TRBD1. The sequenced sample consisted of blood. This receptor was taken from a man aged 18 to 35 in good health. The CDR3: CSYDRANTEAFF. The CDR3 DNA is TGCAGTTACGACAGGGCGAACACTGAAGCTTTCTTT.